The T cell receptor (beta chain) described here comes from a study of T-cell reconstitution after alpha-beta-depleted transplantation in children. TCRbeta library preparation incorporated unique molecular identifiers. TCRdb processed the PCR reads anew with MiXCR; each CDR3 protein has one entry. The table lists 500,000 to 650,000 distinct CDR3 sequences, under 15% of them singletons. The junction had 3 bases not matched to a gene; V was cut back by 5 bases and J by 4 bases. Germline assignment: CDR1 DFQATT and CDR2 SNEGSKA (reference sequence). The CDR3 has 13 amino acids. Sample: PBMCs, mostly from graft donor cells, taken 360 days after TCRalphabeta/CD19-depleted stem cell transplant. The J gene is TRBJ2-2, the V gene TRBV20-1; TRBD1 matches 8 bases. This sequence originates from a male patient younger than 18 who had a stem cell transplant for acute myeloid leukemia, so the T cells may come from the graft donor. The CDR3 protein is CSAWTGTTGELFF. CDR3 coding DNA: TGCAGTGCTTGGACAGGGACCACCGGGGAGCTGTTTTTT.